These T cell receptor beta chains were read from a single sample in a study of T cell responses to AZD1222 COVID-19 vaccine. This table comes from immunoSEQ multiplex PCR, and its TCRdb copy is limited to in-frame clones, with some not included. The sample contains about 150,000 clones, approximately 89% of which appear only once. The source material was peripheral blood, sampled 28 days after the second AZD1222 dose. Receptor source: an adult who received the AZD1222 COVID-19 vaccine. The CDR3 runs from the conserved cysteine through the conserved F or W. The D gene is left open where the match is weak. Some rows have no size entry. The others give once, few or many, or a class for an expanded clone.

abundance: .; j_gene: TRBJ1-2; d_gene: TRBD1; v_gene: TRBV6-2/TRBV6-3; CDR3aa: CASSPGDRVVGYTF; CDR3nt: TGTGCCAGCAGCCCAGGGGACAGGGTTGTGGGCTACACCTTC
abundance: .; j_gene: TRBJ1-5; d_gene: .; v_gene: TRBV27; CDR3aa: CASRREGQPQHF; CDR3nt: TGTGCCAGCAGGCGGGAGGGTCAGCCCCAGCATTTT
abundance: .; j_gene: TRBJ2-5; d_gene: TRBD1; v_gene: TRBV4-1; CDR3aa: CASSPATGGGQETQYF; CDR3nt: TGCGCCAGCAGCCCGGCGACAGGGGGGGGGCAAGAGACCCAGTACTTC
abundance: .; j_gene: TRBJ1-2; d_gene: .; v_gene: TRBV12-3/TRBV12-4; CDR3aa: CASSFTVGYGYTF; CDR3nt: TGTGCCAGCAGTTTTACAGTAGGCTATGGCTACACCTTC
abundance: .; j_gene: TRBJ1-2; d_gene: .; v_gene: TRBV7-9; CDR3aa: CASTLIGSSYGYTF; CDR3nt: TGTGCCAGCACCCTAATCGGAAGTTCCTATGGCTACACCTTC
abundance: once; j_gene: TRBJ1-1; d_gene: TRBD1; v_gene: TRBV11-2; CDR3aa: CASSLGGVRDRENTEAFF; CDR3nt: TGTGCCAGCAGCTTAGGAGGCGTGCGGGACAGGGAGAACACTGAAGCTTTCTTT
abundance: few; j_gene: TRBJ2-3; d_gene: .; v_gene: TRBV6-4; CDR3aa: CASSDSAAGTDTQYF; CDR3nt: TGTGCCAGCAGTGACTCGGCAGCGGGCACAGATACGCAGTATTTT
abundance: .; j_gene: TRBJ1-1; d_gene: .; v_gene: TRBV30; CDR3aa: CAWSMNTEAFF; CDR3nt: TGTGCCTGGAGCATGAACACTGAAGCTTTCTTT
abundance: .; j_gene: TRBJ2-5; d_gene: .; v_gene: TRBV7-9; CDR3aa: CASSPDSTWTQYF; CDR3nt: TGTGCCAGCAGCCCGGACAGCACTTGGACCCAGTACTTC
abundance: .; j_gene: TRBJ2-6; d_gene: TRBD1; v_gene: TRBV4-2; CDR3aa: CASSQRDSRYSGANVLTF; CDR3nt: TGTGCCAGCAGCCAAAGGGACAGCCGGTACTCTGGGGCCAACGTCCTGACTTTC
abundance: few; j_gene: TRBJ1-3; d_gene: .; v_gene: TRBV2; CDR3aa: CASRPTQATSSGNTIYF; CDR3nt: TGTGCCAGCAGACCAACACAGGCAACGAGCTCTGGAAACACCATATATTTT
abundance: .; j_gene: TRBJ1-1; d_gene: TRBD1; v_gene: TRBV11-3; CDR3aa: CASSLTGTNTEAFF; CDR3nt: TGTGCCAGCAGCTTGACAGGGACGAACACTGAAGCTTTCTTT
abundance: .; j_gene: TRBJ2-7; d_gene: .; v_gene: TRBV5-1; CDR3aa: CASSMRQGGYEQYF; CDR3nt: TGCGCCAGCAGCATGAGGCAGGGTGGATACGAGCAGTACTTC
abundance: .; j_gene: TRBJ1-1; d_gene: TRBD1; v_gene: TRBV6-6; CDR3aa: CASSPGTGGTEAFF; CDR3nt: TGTGCCAGCAGCCCCGGGACAGGGGGCACTGAAGCTTTCTTT
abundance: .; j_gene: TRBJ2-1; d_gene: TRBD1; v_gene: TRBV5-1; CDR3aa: CASSLVYRGLYNEQFF; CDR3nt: TGCGCCAGCAGCTTGGTTTACAGGGGGCTGTACAATGAGCAGTTCTTC
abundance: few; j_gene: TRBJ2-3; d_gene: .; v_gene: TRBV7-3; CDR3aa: CASSLTLDLSTDTQYF; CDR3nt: TGTGCCAGCAGCTTAACGCTGGACCTCTCCACAGATACGCAGTATTTT
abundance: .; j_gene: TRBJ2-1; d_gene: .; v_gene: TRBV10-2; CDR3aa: CASAYYEQFF; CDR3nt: TGCGCCAGCGCGTACTATGAGCAGTTCTTC
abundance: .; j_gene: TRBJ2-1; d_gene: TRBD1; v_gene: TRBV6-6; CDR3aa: CASSYTAGTAYNEQFF; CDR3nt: TGTGCCAGCAGTTACACTGCCGGGACAGCCTACAATGAGCAGTTCTTC
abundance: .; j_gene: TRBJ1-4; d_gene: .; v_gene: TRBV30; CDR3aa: CAWSRSGTANEKLFF; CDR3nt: TGTGCCTGGAGTAGATCCGGGACTGCCAATGAAAAACTGTTTTTT
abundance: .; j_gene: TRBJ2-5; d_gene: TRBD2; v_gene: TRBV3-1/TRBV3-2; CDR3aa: CASSPKGKREGRETQYF; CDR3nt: TGTGCCAGCAGCCCTAAAGGGAAGCGGGAGGGCCGAGAGACCCAGTACTTC
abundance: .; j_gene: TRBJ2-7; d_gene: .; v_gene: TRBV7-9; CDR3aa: CASSLSSSYEQYF; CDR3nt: TGTGCCAGCAGCTTATCCTCATCCTACGAGCAGTACTTC
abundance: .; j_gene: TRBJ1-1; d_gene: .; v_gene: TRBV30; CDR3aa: CAWREAGPLAFF; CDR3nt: TGTGCCTGGAGGGAGGCAGGGCCGCTTGCTTTCTTT
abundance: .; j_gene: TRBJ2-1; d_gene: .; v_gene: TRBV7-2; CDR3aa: CASSHQRGNKDNEQFF; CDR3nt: TGTGCCAGCAGCCATCAAAGGGGAAACAAAGACAATGAGCAGTTCTTC
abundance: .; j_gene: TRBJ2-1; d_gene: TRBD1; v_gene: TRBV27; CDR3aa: CASSSTGVNEQFF; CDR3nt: TGTGCCAGCAGTTCTACAGGGGTGAATGAGCAGTTCTTC
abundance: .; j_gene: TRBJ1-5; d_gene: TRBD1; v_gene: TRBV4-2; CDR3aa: CASSQEGQGEPRPQHF; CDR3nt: TGTGCCAGCAGCCAAGAAGGACAGGGGGAGCCACGGCCCCAGCATTTT
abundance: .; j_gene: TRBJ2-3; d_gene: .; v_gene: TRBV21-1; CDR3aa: CASSIPWGPADTQYF; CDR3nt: TGTGCCAGCAGCATACCGTGGGGACCGGCAGATACGCAGTATTTT
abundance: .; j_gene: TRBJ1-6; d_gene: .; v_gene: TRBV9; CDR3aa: CASSVLGGPSSNSPLHF; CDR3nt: TGTGCCAGCAGCGTTCTCGGGGGACCCTCGAGTAATTCACCCCTCCACTTT
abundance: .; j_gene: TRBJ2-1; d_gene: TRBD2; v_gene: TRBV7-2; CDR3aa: CASSLRLAGNEQFF; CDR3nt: TGTGCCAGCAGCCTCCGACTAGCGGGCAATGAGCAGTTCTTC
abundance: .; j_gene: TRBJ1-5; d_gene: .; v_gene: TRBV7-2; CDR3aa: CASSLGQIGNQPQHF; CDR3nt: TGTGCCAGCAGCTTAGGGCAGATAGGCAATCAGCCCCAGCATTTT
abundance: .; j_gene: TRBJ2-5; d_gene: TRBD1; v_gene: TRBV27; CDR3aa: CASSFRTGYRYGTETQYF; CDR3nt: TGTGCCAGCAGTTTTCGGACAGGGTATCGGTACGGGACGGAGACCCAGTACTTC
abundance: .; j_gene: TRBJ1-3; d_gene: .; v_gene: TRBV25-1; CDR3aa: CASSESPGNTIYF; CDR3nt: TGTGCCAGCAGTGAATCTCCCGGAAACACCATATATTTT
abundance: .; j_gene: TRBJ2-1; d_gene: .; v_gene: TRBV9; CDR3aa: CASSVAGQHASYNEQFF; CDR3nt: TGTGCCAGCAGCGTAGCCGGGCAACACGCCTCTTACAATGAGCAGTTCTTC
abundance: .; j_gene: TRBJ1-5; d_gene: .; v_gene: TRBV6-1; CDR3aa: CASSAARGGNQPQHF; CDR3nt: TGTGCCAGCAGTGCAGCGAGGGGAGGCAATCAGCCCCAGCATTTT
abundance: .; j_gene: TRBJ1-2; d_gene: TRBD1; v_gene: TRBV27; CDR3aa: CASSQGGVGYTF; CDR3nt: TGTGCCAGCAGCCAGGGGGGGGTAGGCTACACCTTC
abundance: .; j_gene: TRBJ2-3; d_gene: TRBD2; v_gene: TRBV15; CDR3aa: CATRGTSGTWADTQYF; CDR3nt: TGTGCCACCAGGGGGACTAGCGGAACTTGGGCAGATACGCAGTATTTT
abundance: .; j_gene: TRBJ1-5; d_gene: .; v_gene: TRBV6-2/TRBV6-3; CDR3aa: CASRPSLNSNQPQHF; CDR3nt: TGTGCCAGCAGACCTTCCCTTAATAGCAATCAGCCCCAGCATTTT
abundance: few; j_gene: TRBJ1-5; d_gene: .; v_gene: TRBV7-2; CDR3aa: CASSPQGNSNQPQHF; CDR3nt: TGTGCCAGCAGCCCACAGGGAAATAGCAATCAGCCCCAGCATTTT
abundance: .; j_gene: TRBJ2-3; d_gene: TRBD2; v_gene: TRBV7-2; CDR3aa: CASSLGSSGSLTQYF; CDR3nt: TGTGCCAGCAGCTTAGGGTCTAGCGGGAGTCTTACGCAGTATTTT
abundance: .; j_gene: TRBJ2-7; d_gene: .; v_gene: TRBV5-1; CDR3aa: CASSPQEGRSYEQYF; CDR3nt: TGCGCCAGCAGCCCCCAGGAGGGAAGGTCCTACGAGCAGTACTTC
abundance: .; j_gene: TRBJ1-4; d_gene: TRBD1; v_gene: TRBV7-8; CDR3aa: CASSASGQGREKLFF; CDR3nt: TGTGCCAGCAGCGCCTCGGGACAGGGGCGTGAAAAACTGTTTTTT
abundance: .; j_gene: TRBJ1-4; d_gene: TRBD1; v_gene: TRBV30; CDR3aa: CAWSVKNRGGEKLFF; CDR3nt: TGTGCCTGGAGTGTAAAAAACAGGGGAGGTGAAAAACTGTTTTTT
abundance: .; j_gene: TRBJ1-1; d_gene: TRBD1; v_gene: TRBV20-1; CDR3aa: CSAKTGGSAFF; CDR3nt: TGCAGTGCAAAGACAGGGGGCTCCGCTTTCTTT
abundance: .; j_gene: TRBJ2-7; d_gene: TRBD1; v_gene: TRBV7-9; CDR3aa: CASSAGTVSYEQYF; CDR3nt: TGTGCCAGCAGTGCCGGGACAGTCTCCTACGAGCAGTACTTC
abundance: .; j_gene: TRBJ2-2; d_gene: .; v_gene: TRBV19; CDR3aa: CASRRGWEAGELFF; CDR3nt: TGTGCCAGTCGTCGGGGATGGGAGGCCGGGGAGCTGTTTTTT
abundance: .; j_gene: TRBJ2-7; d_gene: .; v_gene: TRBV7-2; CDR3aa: CASSPSVLGNEQYF; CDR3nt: TGTGCCAGCAGCCCGTCGGTACTGGGCAACGAGCAGTACTTC
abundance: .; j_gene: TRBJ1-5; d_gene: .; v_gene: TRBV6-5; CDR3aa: CASEKFSNQPQHF; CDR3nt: TGTGCCAGCGAGAAATTTAGCAATCAGCCCCAGCATTTT
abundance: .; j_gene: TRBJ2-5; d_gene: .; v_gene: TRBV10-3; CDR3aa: CAIRTQQGMGGTQYF; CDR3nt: TGTGCCATCAGGACCCAACAGGGAATGGGGGGGACCCAGTACTTC
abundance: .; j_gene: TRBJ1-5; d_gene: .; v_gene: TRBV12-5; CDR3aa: CASGLELPQHF; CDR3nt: TGTGCTAGTGGTTTGGAGTTGCCCCAGCATTTT
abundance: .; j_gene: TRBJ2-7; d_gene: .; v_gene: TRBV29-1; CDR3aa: CSVVGGPYEQYF; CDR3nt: TGCAGCGTTGTAGGGGGGCCATACGAGCAGTACTTC
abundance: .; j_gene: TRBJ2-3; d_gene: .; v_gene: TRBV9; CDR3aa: CASSARQGWDTQYF; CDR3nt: TGTGCCAGCAGCGCCCGACAAGGGTGGGATACGCAGTATTTT
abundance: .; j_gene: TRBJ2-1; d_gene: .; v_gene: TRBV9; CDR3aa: CASSGRQLLTYNEQFF; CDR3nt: TGTGCCAGCAGCGGACGACAGTTGTTGACCTACAATGAGCAGTTCTTC
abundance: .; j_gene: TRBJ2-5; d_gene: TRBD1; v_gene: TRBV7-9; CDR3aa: CASSLAPDRGGTQYF; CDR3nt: TGTGCCAGCAGCTTAGCCCCTGACAGGGGAGGGACCCAGTACTTC